This entry lists 18 T cell receptor beta chains sequenced from one sample in a study of T-cell reconstitution after alpha-beta-depleted transplantation in children. Unique molecular identifiers were incorporated during preparation of the TCRbeta library. TCRdb reprocessed the PCR reads via MiXCR and lists one record per CDR3 protein. In the table there are hundreds of thousands of distinct CDR3 sequences, 13% of which are singletons. Here the sequenced sample was PBMCs, taken from the stem cell graft. These receptors all come from a human donor who donated a stem cell graft to a child with Fanconi anemia.

J is TRBJ1-2 and V is TRBV27; 7 bases align to TRBD1. The germline V gene encodes CDR1 MNHEY and CDR2 SMNVEV (reference sequence). The CDR3 is 13 amino acids. V shed 0 bases and J 5 bases; nucleotides not matched to a gene: 0. The CDR3 DNA sequence: TGTGCCAGCAGTTTATCCAGGGGGTATGGCTACACCTTC. As protein: CASSLSRGYGYTF.

In its sample, this clonotype was seen many times. This sequence joins TRBV12-3 or TRBV12-4 and TRBJ2-6, with D tentatively TRBD1 (5 bases). V was pared by 3 bases and J by 0 bases, with 15 bases between. The CDR3 is 18 amino acids. The CDR3 here is CASSFITGGGSGANVLTF. Written as DNA, the CDR3 is TGTGCCAGCAGTTTCATAACAGGTGGCGGCTCTGGGGCCAACGTCCTGACTTTC.

There are many counts of this clonotype. This chain connects TRBV3-1 to TRBJ2-3; D gene unclear. The CDR3 totals 16 residues. V was clipped by 0 bases and J by 2 bases, with 12 bases between them. Germline V gene sequence: CDR1 LGHDT, CDR2 YNNKEL (reference sequence). CDR3 sequence: CASSQELLSPTDTQYF. CDR3 nucleotides: TGTGCCAGCAGCCAAGAGCTGCTCTCCCCCACAGATACGCAGTATTTT.

V is TRBV12-3 or TRBV12-4 and J is TRBJ1-2, with TRBD1 matching 8 bases. V shed 7 bases, J shed 4 bases, and the junction held 11 bases outside the gene matches. The CDR3 loop spans 15 amino acids. The DNA for the CDR3 is TGTGCCAGCACTTCCCAGGGGGCCGGTAGCTATGGCTACACCTTC. Translated: CASTSQGAGSYGYTF.

This clonotype was detected only a few times. The chain joins TRBV7-9 to TRBJ1-5; the D is unclear. Trimming shortened V by 3 bases and J by 3 bases, and 12 bases separated the two germline ends. CDR1 SEHNR and CDR2 FQNEAQ come from the germline V gene (reference sequence). CDR3 length: 15 amino acids. CDR3 amino acids: CASSFGSDFNQPQHF. The CDR3 DNA reads as TGTGCCAGCAGCTTTGGGAGCGACTTCAATCAGCCCCAGCATTTT.

This clonotype showed up just once. CDR3 sequence (DNA): TGTGCCAGCAGCTTAGCGCGGGGAGCAACTAATGAAAAACTGTTTTTT. Translation: CASSLARGATNEKLFF. V usage is TRBV7-9 and J usage is TRBJ1-4; D gene unclear. The germline V gene has CDR1 SEHNR and CDR2 FQNEAQ (reference sequence). The CDR3 length is 16 residues. Between the trimmed V and J ends, which lost 0 bases and 0 bases, there was a span of 8 bases.

The gene calls are TRBV5-6 and TRBJ1-4; 9 bases fit TRBD1. Germline-derived CDR1 and CDR2 are SGHDT and YYEEEE. This CDR3 is 15 amino acids long. J was trimmed by 7 bases and V by 2 bases; bases with no gene match: 6. CDR3 nucleotides: TGTGCCAGCAGCTTCCCGGGACAGGGTAGTGAAAAACTGTTTTTT. It translates to CASSFPGQGSEKLFF.

This clonotype has a handful of counts. The chain links TRBV15 to TRBJ2-3; 8 bases are a match to TRBD2. CDR3 length equals 17 residues. Germline V gene sequence: CDR1 LNHNV, CDR2 YYDKDF (reference sequence). With V trimmed by 3 bases and J by 2 bases, 10 bases remained unmatched. In DNA, the CDR3 is TGTGCCACCAGCAGTGGAGTAGGCGGGGGGTCCACAGATACGCAGTATTTT. This translates into CATSSGVGGGSTDTQYF.

The gene calls are TRBV5-1 and TRBJ2-5; D gene uncertain. Germline V lookup: CDR1 SGHRS, CDR2 YFSETQ. This CDR3 has 14 amino acids. V was cut by 4 bases and J by 0 bases, with 10 bases left in between. CDR3 sequence (DNA): TGCGCCAGCAGCCCCGAGGCGAACCAAGAGACCCAGTACTTC. Amino acid sequence: CASSPEANQETQYF.

The V call is TRBV5-5, the J call TRBJ2-5; no clear D gene. The germline V gene has CDR1 SGHKS and CDR2 YYEKEE (reference sequence). Trimming took off 5 bases at V and 3 bases at J, with 8 bases between the two ends. There are 12 residues in the CDR3. The DNA for the CDR3 is TGTGCCAGCAGGTCCACGAAAGAGACCCAGTACTTC. This codes for CASRSTKETQYF.

V gene TRBV18 combines with J gene TRBJ2-1; D is unresolved. The germline V gene encodes CDR1 KGHSH and CDR2 LQKENI. CDR3 length: 14 amino acids. V lost 4 bases and J lost 8, with 15 bases in between. In nucleotides, the CDR3 is TGTGCCAGCTCACTCCGGCGGACGGCGGATGAGCAGTTCTTC. This sequence encodes CASSLRRTADEQFF.

This clonotype has a count of ten or more. The chain has TRBV9 and TRBJ1-1, with a weak D call TRBD1 (6 bases). V was shortened by 3 bases and J by 1 base, with 13 bases between the two germline ends. The CDR3 sequence is 15 residues long. The germline V gene encodes CDR1 SGDLS and CDR2 YYNGEE. The CDR3 DNA follows: TGTGCCAGCAGCGACAAGGGGGGCGCGAACACTGAAGCTTTCTTT. This codes for CASSDKGGANTEAFF.

This rearrangement joins TRBV29-1 to TRBJ1-4; D is unclear. CDR3 length: 12 residues. Germline lookup yields CDR1 SQVTM and CDR2 ANQGSEA. V was trimmed by 6 bases and J by 8 bases, leaving 13 bases between them. CDR3 DNA sequence: TGCAGCGTCCAGGAAGTTGACGAAAAACTGTTTTTT. Encoded protein: CSVQEVDEKLFF.

V and J are TRBV7-6 and TRBJ2-1, with D possibly called TRBD1 or TRBD2 (6 bases each). CDR3 size: 17 residues. Trimming removed 4 bases from V and 0 bases from J, with 16 bases in between. Germline CDR1 reads SGHVS; CDR2 reads FNYEAQ. The CDR3 loop reads CASSSKGGTSSYNEQFF. CDR3 nucleotides: TGTGCCAGCAGCTCAAAGGGGGGAACAAGCTCCTACAATGAGCAGTTCTTC.

This chain joins TRBV5-1 and TRBJ2-2; the match to TRBD1 covers 7 bases. The CDR3 covers 17 residues. Germline loops: CDR1 SGHRS, CDR2 YFSETQ. V shed 3 bases, J shed 4 bases, and the junction held 12 bases outside the gene matches. The CDR3 region is CASSSEPRGLSTGELFF. The CDR3 nucleotides read TGCGCCAGCAGCTCGGAACCGAGGGGGCTGAGCACCGGGGAGCTGTTTTTT.

This clonotype was recorded a few times. This chain links TRBV5-1 with TRBJ1-1; D not resolved. CDR1 is SGHRS, CDR2 YFSETQ, per germline. The CDR3 has 15 residues. V lost 5 bases and J 3 bases, leaving 17 bases between the germline ends. The CDR3 region has the DNA TGCGCCAGCAGTGGGGAGACCTTGGAATACACTGAAGCTTTCTTT. Its protein is CASSGETLEYTEAFF.

The chain links TRBV7-9 to TRBJ1-2; the D gene is possibly TRBD1 (6 bases). The CDR3 contains 14 residues. The germline CDR1 and CDR2 sequences are SEHNR and FQNEAQ (reference sequence). V gave up 3 bases and J gave up 4 bases, with 12 bases separating them. The CDR3 bases are TGTGCCAGCAGCTTCAGGGACACCTTCTATGGCTACACCTTC. Encoded protein: CASSFRDTFYGYTF.

About this clonotype: This may be a read error, as it is one base from a much larger clone. Likely a read error: the CDR3 ends without its conserved phenylalanine or tryptophan. The J gene is TRBJ1-1, the V gene TRBV4-2, with D uncertain. Germline V gene data show CDR1 as LGHNA and CDR2 as YNFKEQ. This CDR3 region has 13 residues. V was shortened by 4 bases and J by 2 bases, with 8 bases between the two germline ends. The CDR3 DNA reads TGTGCCAGCAGCCCATCGACCAACACTGAAGCTTTCTGT. It is translated as CASSPSTNTEAFC.